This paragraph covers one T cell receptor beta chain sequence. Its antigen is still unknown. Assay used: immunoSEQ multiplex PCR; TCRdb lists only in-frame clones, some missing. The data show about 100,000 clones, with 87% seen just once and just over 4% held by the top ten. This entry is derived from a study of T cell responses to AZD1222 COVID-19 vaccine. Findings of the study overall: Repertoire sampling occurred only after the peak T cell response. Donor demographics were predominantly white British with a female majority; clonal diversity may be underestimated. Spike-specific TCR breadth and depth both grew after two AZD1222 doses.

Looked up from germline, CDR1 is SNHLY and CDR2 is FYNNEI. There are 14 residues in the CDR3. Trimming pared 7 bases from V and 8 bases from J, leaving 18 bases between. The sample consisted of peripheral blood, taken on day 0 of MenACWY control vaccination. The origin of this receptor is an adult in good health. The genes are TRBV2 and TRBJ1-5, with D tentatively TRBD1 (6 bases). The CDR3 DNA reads TGTGCCAGCACCCCCCGGGGGCCCCGAGAGCCCCAGCATTTT. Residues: CASTPRGPREPQHF. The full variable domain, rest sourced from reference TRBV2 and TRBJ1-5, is EPEVTQTPSHQVTQMGQEVILRCVPISNHLYFYWYRQILGQKVEFLVSFYNNEISEKSEIFDDQFSVERPDGSNFTLKIRSTKLEDSAMYFCASTPRGPREPQHFGDGTRLSIL.